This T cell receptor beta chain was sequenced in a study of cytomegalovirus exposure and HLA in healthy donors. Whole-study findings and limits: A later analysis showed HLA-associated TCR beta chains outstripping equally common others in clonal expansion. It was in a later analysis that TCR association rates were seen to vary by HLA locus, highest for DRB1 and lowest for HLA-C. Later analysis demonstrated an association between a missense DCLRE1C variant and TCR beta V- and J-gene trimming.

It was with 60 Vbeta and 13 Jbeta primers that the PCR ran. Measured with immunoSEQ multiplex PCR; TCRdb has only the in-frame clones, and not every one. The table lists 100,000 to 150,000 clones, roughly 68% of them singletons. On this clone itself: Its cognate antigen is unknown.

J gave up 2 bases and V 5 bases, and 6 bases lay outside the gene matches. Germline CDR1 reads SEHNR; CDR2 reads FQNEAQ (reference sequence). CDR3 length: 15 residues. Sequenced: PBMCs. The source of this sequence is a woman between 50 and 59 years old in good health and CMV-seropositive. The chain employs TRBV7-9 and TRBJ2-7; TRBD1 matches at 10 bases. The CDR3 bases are TGTGCCAGCAGCCCTCCGGGGACAGGGGCCTACGAGCAGTACTTC. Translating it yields CASSPPGTGAYEQYF.